This TCR beta chain stems from a study of tumor-infiltrating lymphocytes in localized non-small cell lung cancer (dated by TCRdb to the early 2020s). Some background on the complete study: The cohort included patients whose samples were collected after neoadjuvant chemotherapy, as well as both smokers and never-smokers and several histologies. Alongside flow cytometry, multiplex immunofluorescence, RNA-seq, exome sequencing and proteomics, TCR sequencing was applied to the same patients as one of several integrated assays. The paired tumor versus uninvolved lung comparison of immunoSEQ T-cell fraction included some 50 patients. In total, the ICON cohort consisted of over a hundred surgical patients with localized non-small cell lung cancer who had their tumors resected. Resected tumor tissue and uninvolved lung tissue described as non-adjacent to the tumor were contributed by each patient, with both tissues obtained from the same patient.

The immunoSEQ assay used for TCR sequencing gave the T-cell fraction in both tumor and uninvolved lung tissue. The paper's processing steps were these. For survival analysis, patients were split into high (upper tertile) and low (lower two tertiles) T-cell fraction groups and compared by log-rank test. Paired tumor versus uninvolved lung differences in T-cell fraction were tested with a signed-rank test. TCRdb carries this immuneACCESS record with in-frame sequences only. Its versions omit some clonotypes, under half of them owing to an unresolved V gene in the studies checked, with the rest unexplained. V, J and clone size are taken as reported in that table, and D and trimming were inferred from the DNA itself. This sample lists about 15,000 clones; 70% to 75% were detected once. About 9.3% of the sample comes from the top ten. The investigation overall reported the following: The TCR-derived T-cell fraction showed no difference between the flow cytometry-defined immunotypes IM1 (good prognosis) and IM2 (poor prognosis). Because different assays used different pieces of the same tissue, intratumor heterogeneity could not be separated from technical variation. TCRbeta sequencing supported higher T cell infiltration in tumors than in uninvolved lung tissue, consistent with immunofluorescence CD3 counts. No association of tumor T-cell fraction from TCR sequencing with recurrence-free survival was found (p = 0.61). Since assay coverage differed from patient to patient depending on how much tissue was available, TCR sequencing was done for only a subset of the cohort.

Patient enrollment in ICON started in 2016, and the final patient was enrolled in 2018. In a subcohort of 65 to 85 patients, fresh tumor and matched uninvolved tissue were collected for in-depth immune analyses, with TCR sequencing among those analyses. No cell sorting was done, and TCR sequencing was instead run on DNA isolated from bulk tissue. About this clone: Its binding antigen is unknown. Base qualities were left out, and no much larger clone turns up one base away.

The TCR comes from a human donor with non-small cell lung cancer. The specimen sequenced was lung tumor tissue.

Here the CDR3 is given as CASSSGLVEQFF. The DNA sequence is as follows: TGTGCCAGCAGCTCGGGACTAGTTGAGCAGTTCTTC. This chain joins TRBV5-6 to TRBJ2-1; 8 bases in the middle match TRBD2. Looking up the germline V gene yields CDR1 SGHDT and CDR2 YYEEEE. The CDR3 holds 12 amino acids from the cysteine to the phenylalanine. Only CDR3 DNA remains: 36 bases, in frame from the first base. Germline trimming amounts to 3 bases on V and 9 bases on J, with 2 as the count of junction bases outside the gene matches.